One sample yielded the 10 T cell receptor beta chains listed below, sequenced in a study of cytomegalovirus exposure and HLA in healthy donors. The PCR was carried out with 60 Vbeta primers and 13 Jbeta primers. The repertoire was sequenced with immunoSEQ multiplex PCR; TCRdb's copy has only in-frame clones and lacks some. The sample carries roughly 180,000 clones, 80% to 90% recorded once. The sample was PBMCs. These receptors all come from a girl aged 5-17 years in good health and CMV-seropositive.

The chain joins TRBV7-3 to TRBJ2-2; 10 nucleotides align to TRBD1. The CDR3 is made up of 13 amino acids. V was pared by 9 bases and J by 5 bases, with 3 bases of the junction left unmatched. CDR1 is SGHTA, CDR2 FQGTGA, per germline. The CDR3 bases are TGTGCCAGTGGGACAGGGGTAACCGGGGAGCTGTTTTTT. It is translated as CASGTGVTGELFF.

The DNA for the CDR3 is TGTGCCAGCAGTCTCGAGGATTCACCCCTCCACTTT. Its translation: CASSLEDSPLHF. The chain links TRBV6-5 to TRBJ1-6; D uncertain. There are 12 residues in the CDR3. V gave up 5 bases and J gave up 8 bases, with 7 bases separating them. The germline CDR1 and CDR2 sequences are MNHEY and SVGAGI.

This clone has only one observation. This chain joins TRBV9 and TRBJ2-1; 7 bases are a match to TRBD1. CDR3 length: 20 amino acids. The germline gives CDR1 SGDLS, CDR2 YYNGEE. V dropped 0 bases and J dropped 4; count of bases not matched to a gene: 19. CDR3 loop: CASSVASPLDRATGYNEQFF. The DNA of the CDR3 is TGTGCCAGCAGCGTAGCTTCCCCTTTAGACAGGGCCACCGGATACAATGAGCAGTTCTTC. The whole variable domain, remainder taken from reference TRBV9 and TRBJ2-1, is DSGVTQTPKHLITATGQRVTLRCSPRSGDLSVYWYQQSLDQGLQFLIQYYNGEERAKGNILERFSAQQFPDLHSELNLSSLELGDSALYFCASSVASPLDRATGYNEQFFGPGTRLTVL.

The chain links TRBV15 to TRBJ1-1, with 7 bases fitting TRBD1. V was pared by 4 bases and J by 4 bases, with 3 bases of the junction left unmatched. Germline V gene sequence: CDR1 LNHNV, CDR2 YYDKDF (reference sequence). The CDR3 sequence is 13 residues long. The CDR3 loop reads CATSIRGPTEAFF. The CDR3 nucleotides read TGTGCCACCAGCATAAGGGGGCCCACTGAAGCTTTCTTT. The entire variable domain, with the rest obtained from reference TRBV15 and TRBJ1-1, is as follows: DAMVIQNPRYQVTQFGKPVTLSCSQTLNHNVMYWYQQKSSQAPKLLFHYYDKDFNNEADTPDNFQSRRPNTSFCFLDIRSPGLGDTAMYLCATSIRGPTEAFFGQGTRLTVV.

The chain links TRBV5-4 to TRBJ1-2, with D possibly matching TRBD1 (6 bases). Germline CDR1 is SGHNT and CDR2 is YYREEE (reference sequence). This CDR3 comprises 15 residues. Trimming took off 8 bases at V and 4 bases at J, with 21 bases between the two ends. The CDR3 loop reads CASRDLGGRTYGYTF. The CDR3 region has the DNA TGTGCCAGTAGAGATTTGGGGGGGCGCACCTATGGCTACACCTTC.

V usage is TRBV19 and J usage is TRBJ1-1; 7 nucleotides match TRBD1. CDR3 size: 16 residues. CDR1 and CDR2 (germline): LNHDA, SQIVND (reference sequence). After removal of 1 base from V and 4 bases from J, the junction contained 9 bases not matched to a gene. The CDR3 sequence: CASSIVTGALGTEAFF. The CDR3 coding sequence is TGTGCCAGTAGTATAGTAACAGGGGCGCTCGGCACTGAAGCTTTCTTT.

Regarding this clone: This specimen includes other DNA sequences encoding the same CDR3. This CDR3 reads CASSVAGDTEAFF. In DNA, the CDR3 is TGTGCCAGCAGCGTGGCGGGGGATACTGAAGCTTTCTTT. The gene calls are TRBV9 and TRBJ1-1, with D perhaps TRBD1 (5 bases). Trimming took 2 bases from V and 5 from J, leaving 10 bases between them. Germline lookup yields CDR1 SGDLS and CDR2 YYNGEE. CDR3 length: 13 residues.

The gene calls are TRBV19 and TRBJ1-1, with D maybe TRBD1 (6 bases). This CDR3 spans 13 amino acids. The germline V and J ends were trimmed by 11 bases and 3 bases, with 16 bases remaining between them. Germline-derived CDR1 and CDR2 are LNHDA and SQIVND (reference sequence). This chain's CDR3 is CARVDAGDTEAFF. The DNA for the CDR3 is TGTGCCCGTGTGGATGCAGGGGACACTGAAGCTTTCTTT.

The J gene is TRBJ1-3, the V gene TRBV4-1; D is ambiguous. V was clipped by 7 bases and J by 4 bases, with 14 bases between them. The CDR3 spans 14 residues. Germline-derived CDR1 and CDR2 are MGHRA and YSYEKL. CDR3 nucleotide sequence: TGCGCCAGCACCGGGGTAGGGTCAGGAAACACCATATATTTT. It specifies CASTGVGSGNTIYF.

The chain couples TRBV2 to TRBJ1-5, with 7 bases matching TRBD1. The ends lost 2 bases at V and 9 bases at J; junction bases unmatched: 7. The CDR3 extends over 14 amino acids. Germline loops: CDR1 SNHLY, CDR2 FYNNEI. The CDR3 DNA reads as TGTGCCAGCAGTGAAACCCCGTCAGGGGGGCCCCAGCATTTT. It specifies CASSETPSGGPQHF.